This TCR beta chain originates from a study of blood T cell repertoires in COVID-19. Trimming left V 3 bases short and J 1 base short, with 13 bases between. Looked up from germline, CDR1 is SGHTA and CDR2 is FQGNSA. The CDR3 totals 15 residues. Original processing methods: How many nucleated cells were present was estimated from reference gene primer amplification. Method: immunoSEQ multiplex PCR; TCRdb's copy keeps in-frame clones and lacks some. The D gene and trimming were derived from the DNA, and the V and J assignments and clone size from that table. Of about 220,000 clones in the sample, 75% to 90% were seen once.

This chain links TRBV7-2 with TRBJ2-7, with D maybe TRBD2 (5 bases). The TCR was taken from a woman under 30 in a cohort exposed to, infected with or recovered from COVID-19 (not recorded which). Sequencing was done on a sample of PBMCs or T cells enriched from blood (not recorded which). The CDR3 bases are TGTGCCAGCAGCTTGACTGGACTTCTTTCCTACGAGCAGTACTTC. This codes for CASSLTGLLSYEQYF.